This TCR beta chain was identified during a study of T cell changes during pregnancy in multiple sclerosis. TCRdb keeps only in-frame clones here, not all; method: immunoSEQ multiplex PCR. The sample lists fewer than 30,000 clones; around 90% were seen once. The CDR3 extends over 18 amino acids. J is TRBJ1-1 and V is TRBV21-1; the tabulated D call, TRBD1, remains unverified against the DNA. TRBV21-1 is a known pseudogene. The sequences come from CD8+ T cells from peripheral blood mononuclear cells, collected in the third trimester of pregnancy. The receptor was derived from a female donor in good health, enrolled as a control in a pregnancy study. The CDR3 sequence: CASSKARPRGTADTEAFF. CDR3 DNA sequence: TGTGCCAGCAGCAAAGCGCGCCCACGCGGGACAGCGGACACTGAAGCTTTCTTT.